Listed below are T cell receptor beta chains from one sample, sequenced in a study of a mutant IDH1 vaccine in newly diagnosed glioma. These TCRs' antigens remain unknown. Method: immunoSEQ multiplex PCR; TCRdb's copy keeps in-frame clones and lacks some. Among 50,000 to 70,000 clones, over 70% were seen once, and the ten largest hold around 1.5%. Sequenced here: PBMCs, sampled from a glioma patient whose treatment included an IDH1 peptide vaccine. These receptors originate from a man aged 40-55 years with glioma. CDR3s include the opening cysteine and the closing phenylalanine or tryptophan. Fields, in order: V gene, CDR3 length, CDR3 protein.

>TRBV7-3|13
CASSLTKQETQYF
>TRBV16|12
CATSPNIQPQHF
>TRBV5-1|15
CASSQTSGRAGEQFF
>TRBV19|14
CASSMRGRNYGYTF
>TRBV25-1|15
CASRRSLGLHNEQFF
>TRBV18|13
CASSPTTTGELFF
>TRBV6-5|15
CASSLGRQAVYGYTF
>TRBV5-1|14
CASSLSSGPKEQFF
>TRBV4-2|21
CASSQDPGSGGGAGVSYEQYF
>TRBV6-5|14
CASSRRGENYGYTF
>TRBV18|15
CASSPSRQGIGEAFF
>TRBV19|16
CASSIGGTSGSYEQYF
>TRBV5-6|16
CASSLAFGLGGPEQFF
>TRBV29-1|11
CSVVVGGTQYF
>TRBV6-5|14
CASSNYRGNEKLFF
>TRBV19|14
CASSGGSGRETQYF
>TRBV28|14
CASIFAGSNQPQHF
>TRBV7-9|14
CASNRGDDTDTQYF
>TRBV2|10
CASGEGRQYF
>TRBV10-3|11
CAIRVVHEQYF
>TRBV7-9|16
CASSLAGTASGNTIYF
>TRBV19|13
CASSISGGGELFF
>TRBV14|14
CASSVSGGTDTQYF
>TRBV4-2|17
CASSQDLKDRGSNIQYF
>TRBV7-2|15
CASSPTALNTGELFF
>TRBV18|15
CASSWTSDDQETQYF
>TRBV10-3|15
CAKFPETGYNQPQHF
>TRBV20-1|11
CSALGEDTQYF
>TRBV21-1|13
CTRGLADSYEQYF
>TRBV5-1|17
CASSLGVDSGVSYEQYF
>TRBV5-1|16
CASTLGGDGTNEKLFF
>TRBV18|14
CASSPTGKDYEQYF
>TRBV7-2|14
CASSLAGGMETQYF
>TRBV5-6|18
CASSPPAAGQVLTDTQYF
>TRBV5-6|16
CASSWGTSGLNYEQYF
>TRBV21-1|18
CASSKDLFGATSGNTIYF
>TRBV5-1|15
CASSLVSGTYNEQFF
>TRBV2|15
CASSGPGQGLGEQYF
>TRBV7-9|14
CASSHGQGDQPQHF
>TRBV29-1|13
CSVSAKNTGELFF
>TRBV15|13
CAVDRGRGETQYF
>TRBV7-9|15
CASSRTGTGGPEAFF
>TRBV7-2|15
CATKEGGGSSYEQYF
>TRBV5-6|15
CASSPALPNTGELFF
>TRBV4-3|14
CASSQEVQHNEQFF
>TRBV27|14
CASRNSGSSYEQYF
>TRBV27|14
CASSPLREVYEQYF
>TRBV5-1|14
CASSTGLGGRTQYF
>TRBV4-2|11
CASSTNNEQFF
>TRBV19|14
CASKGGSPPRTQYF
>TRBV25-1|13
CASSDLGSYEQYF
>TRBV5-1|12
CASSGTIYEQYF
>TRBV6-5|11
CASSYLGEQYF
>TRBV10-3|16
CAISESDWGVAETQYF
>TRBV18|16
CASSLSTGGSNQPQHF